This TCR beta chain is from a study of cytotoxic CD8 clonotypes in ibrutinib-treated CLL. Worth noting for this clone: Antigen specificity is unknown.

The CDR3 extends over 14 amino acids. Germline V gene sequence: CDR1 KGHSH, CDR2 LQKENI. Between the trimmed V and J ends, which lost 4 bases and 3 bases, there was a span of 13 bases. Clones were sequenced by immunoSEQ multiplex PCR, and TCRdb holds only the in-frame ones, with some missing. The sample has some 150,000 clones, roughly three quarters seen once; the top ten hold roughly 13%. Study outcomes and limitations: Sampling of sustained-remission and progressing patients occurred at differing times.

The rearrangement links TRBV18 to TRBJ2-7, with a weak D call TRBD1 (6 bases). The material was PBMCs, obtained after 12 months of ibrutinib treatment. This clonotype originated in a human donor with chronic lymphocytic leukemia. This chain's CDR3 is CASSRTTGYYEQYF. Written as DNA, the CDR3 is TGTGCCAGCTCACGAACGACAGGTTACTACGAGCAGTACTTC.